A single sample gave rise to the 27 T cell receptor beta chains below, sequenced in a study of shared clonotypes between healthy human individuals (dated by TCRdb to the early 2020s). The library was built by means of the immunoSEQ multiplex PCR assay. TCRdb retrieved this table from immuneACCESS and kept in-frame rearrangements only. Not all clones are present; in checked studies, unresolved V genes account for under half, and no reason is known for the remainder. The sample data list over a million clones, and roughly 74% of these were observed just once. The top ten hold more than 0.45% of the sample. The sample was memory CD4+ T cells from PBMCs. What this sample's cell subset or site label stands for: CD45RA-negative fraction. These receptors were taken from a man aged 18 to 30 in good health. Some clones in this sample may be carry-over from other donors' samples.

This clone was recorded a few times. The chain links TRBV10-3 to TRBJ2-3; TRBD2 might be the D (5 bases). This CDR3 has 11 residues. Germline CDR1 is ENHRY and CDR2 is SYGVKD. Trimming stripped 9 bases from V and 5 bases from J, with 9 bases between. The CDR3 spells CAIAREDTQYF. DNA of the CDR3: TGTGCCATTGCCCGGGAAGATACGCAGTATTTT.

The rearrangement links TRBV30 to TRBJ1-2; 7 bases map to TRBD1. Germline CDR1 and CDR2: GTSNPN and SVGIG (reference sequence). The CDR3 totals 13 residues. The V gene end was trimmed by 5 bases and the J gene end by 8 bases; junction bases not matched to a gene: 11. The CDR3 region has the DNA TGTGCCTGGGAAAGAACAGGGGTTCAGGGCTACACCTTC. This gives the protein CAWERTGVQGYTF.

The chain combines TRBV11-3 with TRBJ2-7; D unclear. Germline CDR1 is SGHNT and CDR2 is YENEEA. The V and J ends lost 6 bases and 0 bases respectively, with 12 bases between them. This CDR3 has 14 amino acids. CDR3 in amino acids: CASSSGPSSYEQYF. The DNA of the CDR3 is TGTGCCAGCAGTTCCGGTCCAAGCTCCTACGAGCAGTACTTC.

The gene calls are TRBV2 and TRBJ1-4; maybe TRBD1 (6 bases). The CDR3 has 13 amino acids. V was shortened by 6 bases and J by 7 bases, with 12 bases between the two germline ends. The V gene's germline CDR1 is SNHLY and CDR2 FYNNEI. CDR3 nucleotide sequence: TGTGCCAGCAGCGGGGGCAGGGGTGAAAAACTGTTTTTT. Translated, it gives CASSGGRGEKLFF.

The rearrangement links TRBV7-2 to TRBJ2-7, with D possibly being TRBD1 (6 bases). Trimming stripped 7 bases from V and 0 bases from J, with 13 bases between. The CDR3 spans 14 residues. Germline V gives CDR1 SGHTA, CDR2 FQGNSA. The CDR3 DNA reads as TGTGCCAGCACCAAGAACAGGGACTCCTACGAGCAGTACTTC. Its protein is CASTKNRDSYEQYF.

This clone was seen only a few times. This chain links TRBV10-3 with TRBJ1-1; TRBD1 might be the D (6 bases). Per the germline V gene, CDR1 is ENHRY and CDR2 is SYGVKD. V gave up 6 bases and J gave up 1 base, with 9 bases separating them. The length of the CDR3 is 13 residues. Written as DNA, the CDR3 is TGTGCCATCAGGGAACAGGGGAACACTGAAGCTTTCTTT. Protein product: CAIREQGNTEAFF.

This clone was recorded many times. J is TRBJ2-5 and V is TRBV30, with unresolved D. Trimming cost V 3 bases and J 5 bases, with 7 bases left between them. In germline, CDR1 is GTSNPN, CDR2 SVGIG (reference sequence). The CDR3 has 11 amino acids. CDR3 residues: CAWRLTETQYF. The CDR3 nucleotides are TGTGCCTGGAGACTAACGGAGACCCAGTACTTC.

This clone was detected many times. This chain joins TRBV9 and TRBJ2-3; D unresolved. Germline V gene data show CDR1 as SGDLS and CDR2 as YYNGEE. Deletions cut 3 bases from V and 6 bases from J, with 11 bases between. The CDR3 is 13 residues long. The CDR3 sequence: CASSESTMDTQYF. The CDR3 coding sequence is TGTGCCAGCAGCGAGTCGACGATGGATACGCAGTATTTT.

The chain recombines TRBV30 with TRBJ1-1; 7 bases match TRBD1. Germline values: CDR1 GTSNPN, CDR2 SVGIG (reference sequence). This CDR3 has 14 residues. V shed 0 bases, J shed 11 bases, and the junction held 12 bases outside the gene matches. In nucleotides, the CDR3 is TGTGCCTGGAGTGTAGTAGGTACAGGGGAGGGGGCTTTCTTT. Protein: CAWSVVGTGEGAFF.

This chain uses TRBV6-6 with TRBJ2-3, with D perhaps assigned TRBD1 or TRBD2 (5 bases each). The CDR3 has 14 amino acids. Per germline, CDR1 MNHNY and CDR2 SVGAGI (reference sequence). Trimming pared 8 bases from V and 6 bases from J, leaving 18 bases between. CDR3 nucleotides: TGTGCCAGCGGACCTAGTGGTTGGGGGGATACGCAGTATTTT. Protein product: CASGPSGWGDTQYF.

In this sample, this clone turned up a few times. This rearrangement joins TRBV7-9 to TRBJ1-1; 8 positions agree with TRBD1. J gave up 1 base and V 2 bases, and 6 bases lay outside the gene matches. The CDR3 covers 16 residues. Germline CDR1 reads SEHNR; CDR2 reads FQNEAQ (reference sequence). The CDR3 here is CASSLYQTGENTEAFF. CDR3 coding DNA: TGTGCCAGCAGCTTATACCAGACAGGGGAGAACACTGAAGCTTTCTTT.

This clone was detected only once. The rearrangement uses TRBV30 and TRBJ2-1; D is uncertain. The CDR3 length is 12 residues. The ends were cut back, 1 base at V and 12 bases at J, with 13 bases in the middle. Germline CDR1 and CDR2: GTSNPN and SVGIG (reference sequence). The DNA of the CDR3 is TGTGCCTGGAGTGCTTATAAGGGTGTGCAGTTCTTC. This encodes CAWSAYKGVQFF. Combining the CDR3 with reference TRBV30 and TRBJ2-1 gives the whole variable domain SQTIHQWPATLVQPVGSPLSLECTVEGTSNPNLYWYRQAAGRGLQLLFYSVGIGQISSEVPQNLSASRPQDRQFILSSKKLLLSDSGFYLCAWSAYKGVQFFGPGTRLTVL.

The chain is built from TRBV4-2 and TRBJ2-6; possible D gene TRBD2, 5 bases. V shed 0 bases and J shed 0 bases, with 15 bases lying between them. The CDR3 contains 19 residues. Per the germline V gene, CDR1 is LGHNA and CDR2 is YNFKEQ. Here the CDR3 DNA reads TGTGCCAGCAGCCAAGATGGCCGGACTTGGCTCTCTGGGGCCAACGTCCTGACTTTC. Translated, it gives CASSQDGRTWLSGANVLTF.

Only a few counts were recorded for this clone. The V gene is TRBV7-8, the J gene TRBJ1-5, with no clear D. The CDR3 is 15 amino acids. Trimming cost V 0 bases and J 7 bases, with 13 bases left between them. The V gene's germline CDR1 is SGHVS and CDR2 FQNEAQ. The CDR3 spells CASSLASSQGQPQHF. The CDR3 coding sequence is TGTGCCAGCAGCTTAGCATCTTCACAAGGGCAGCCCCAGCATTTT.

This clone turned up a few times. The CDR3 DNA follows: TGTGCCAGCAGCTTGGGATACTGCACCTACAATGAGCAGTTCTTC. Amino acids: CASSLGYCTYNEQFF. The chain uses TRBV5-7 and TRBJ2-1; D unclear. Being an ORF, TRBV5-7 has a function that is uncertain. The CDR3 spans 15 residues. Deletions cut 0 bases from V and 2 bases from J, with 9 bases between.

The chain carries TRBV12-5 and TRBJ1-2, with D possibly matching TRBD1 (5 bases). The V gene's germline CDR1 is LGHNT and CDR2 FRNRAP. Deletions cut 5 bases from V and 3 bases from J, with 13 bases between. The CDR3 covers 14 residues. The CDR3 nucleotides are TGTGCTAGTGGTAAAGGGACGGTCGACTATGGCTACACCTTC. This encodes CASGKGTVDYGYTF.

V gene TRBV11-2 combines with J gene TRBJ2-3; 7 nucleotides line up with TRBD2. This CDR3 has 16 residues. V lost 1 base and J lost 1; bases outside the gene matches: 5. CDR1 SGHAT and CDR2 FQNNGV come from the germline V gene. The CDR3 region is CASSLVMGGRTDTQYF. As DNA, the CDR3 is TGTGCCAGCAGCTTAGTTATGGGAGGGCGCACAGATACGCAGTATTTT.

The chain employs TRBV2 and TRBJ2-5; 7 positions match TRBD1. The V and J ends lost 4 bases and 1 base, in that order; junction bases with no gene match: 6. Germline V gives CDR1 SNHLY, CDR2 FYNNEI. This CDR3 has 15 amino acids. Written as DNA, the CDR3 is TGTGCCAGCAGTGCCCGGGACAGCCCCCAAGAGACCCAGTACTTC. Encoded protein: CASSARDSPQETQYF.

In DNA, the CDR3 is TGTGCCAGCTCAACAGGGGTTAGGACGAACTATGGCTACACCTTC. It yields the protein CASSTGVRTNYGYTF. J is TRBJ1-2 and V is TRBV18, with TRBD1 matching over 7 bases. Germline CDR1 reads KGHSH; CDR2 reads LQKENI. CDR3 size: 15 residues. With 5 bases clipped from V and 2 bases from J, the junction kept 8 bases outside the gene matches.

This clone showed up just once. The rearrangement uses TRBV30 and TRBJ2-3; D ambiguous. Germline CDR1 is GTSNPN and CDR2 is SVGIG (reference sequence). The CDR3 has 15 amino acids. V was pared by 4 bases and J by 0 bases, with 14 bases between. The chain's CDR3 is CAWTVGISSTDTQYF. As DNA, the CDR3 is TGTGCCTGGACTGTAGGGATCTCTAGCACAGATACGCAGTATTTT. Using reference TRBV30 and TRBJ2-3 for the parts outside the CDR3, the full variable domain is SQTIHQWPATLVQPVGSPLSLECTVEGTSNPNLYWYRQAAGRGLQLLFYSVGIGQISSEVPQNLSASRPQDRQFILSSKKLLLSDSGFYLCAWTVGISSTDTQYFGPGTRLTVL.

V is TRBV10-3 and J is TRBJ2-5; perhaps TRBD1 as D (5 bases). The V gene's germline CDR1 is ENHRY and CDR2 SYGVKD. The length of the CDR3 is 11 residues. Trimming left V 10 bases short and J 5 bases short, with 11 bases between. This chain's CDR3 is CATREAETQYF. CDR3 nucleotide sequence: TGTGCCACCAGGGAAGCGGAGACCCAGTACTTC.

CDR3 bases: TGTGCCAGCAGCCCCGGGGACTTTAAGAGCTCCTACAATGAGCAGTTCTTC. This encodes CASSPGDFKSSYNEQFF. V is TRBV7-9 and J is TRBJ2-1; weak D call: TRBD2 (6 bases). This CDR3 is 17 amino acids long. CDR1 SEHNR and CDR2 FQNEAQ come from the germline V gene (reference sequence). The germline V and J ends were trimmed by 5 bases and 0 bases, with 17 bases remaining between them.

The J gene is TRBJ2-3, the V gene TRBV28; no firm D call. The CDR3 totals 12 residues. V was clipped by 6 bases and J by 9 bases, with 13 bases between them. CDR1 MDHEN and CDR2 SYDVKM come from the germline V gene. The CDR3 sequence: CASSRSPATQYF. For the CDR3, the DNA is TGTGCCAGCAGCCGGTCCCCAGCCACGCAGTATTTT.

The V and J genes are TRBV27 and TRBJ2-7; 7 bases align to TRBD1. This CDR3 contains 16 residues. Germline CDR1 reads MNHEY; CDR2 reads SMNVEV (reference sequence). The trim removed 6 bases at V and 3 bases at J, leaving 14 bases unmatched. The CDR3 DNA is TGTGCCAGCAGGGATCCGGGACAGAATATGTACTACGAGCAGTACTTC. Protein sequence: CASRDPGQNMYYEQYF.

Here the CDR3 DNA reads TGTGCCAGCAGCTATGGGAGGTCCAACTACGAGCAGTACTTC. Translated: CASSYGRSNYEQYF. This chain links TRBV5-4 with TRBJ2-7; TRBD2 is a possible D gene (6 bases). The germline V and J ends were trimmed by 3 bases and 3 bases, with 13 bases remaining between them. Germline-derived CDR1 and CDR2 are SGHNT and YYREEE (reference sequence). The CDR3 extends over 14 amino acids.

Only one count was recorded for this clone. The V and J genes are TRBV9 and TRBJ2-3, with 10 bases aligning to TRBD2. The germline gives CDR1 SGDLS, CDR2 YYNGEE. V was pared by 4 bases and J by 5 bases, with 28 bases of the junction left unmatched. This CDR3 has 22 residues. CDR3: CASSPSLPGTSVYGKSRDTQYF. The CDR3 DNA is TGTGCCAGCAGCCCGAGCCTCCCCGGGACTAGCGTTTACGGAAAGAGCCGAGATACGCAGTATTTT.

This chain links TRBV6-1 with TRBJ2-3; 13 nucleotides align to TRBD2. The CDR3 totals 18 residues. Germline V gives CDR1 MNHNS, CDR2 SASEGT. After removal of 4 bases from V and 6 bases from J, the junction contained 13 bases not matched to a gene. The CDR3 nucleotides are TGTGCCAGCAGTGCCTTACAAACTAGCGGGAGGGCCATTGATACGCAGTATTTT. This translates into CASSALQTSGRAIDTQYF.